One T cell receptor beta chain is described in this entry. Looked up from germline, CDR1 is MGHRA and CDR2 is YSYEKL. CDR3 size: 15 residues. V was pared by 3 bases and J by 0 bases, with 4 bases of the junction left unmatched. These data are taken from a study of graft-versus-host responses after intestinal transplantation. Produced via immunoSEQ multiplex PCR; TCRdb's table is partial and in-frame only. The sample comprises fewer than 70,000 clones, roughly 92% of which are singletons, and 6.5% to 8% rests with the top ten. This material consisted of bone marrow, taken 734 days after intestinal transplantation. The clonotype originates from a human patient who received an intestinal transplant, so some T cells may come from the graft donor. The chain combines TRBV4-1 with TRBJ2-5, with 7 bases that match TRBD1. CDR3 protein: CASSQLDRDQETQYF. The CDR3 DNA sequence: TGCGCCAGCAGCCAGTTAGACAGGGACCAAGAGACCCAGTACTTC.